The entry below describes one T cell receptor (beta chain). Its antigen target is currently unknown. No qualities accompany the bases; no much larger clone lies one base away. CDR1 and CDR2, looked up from the germline V gene (reference sequence), are DFQATT and SNEGSKA. Including cysteine and phenylalanine, the CDR3 has 11 amino acids. The only DNA kept is the CDR3, 33 bases in frame from the first base. The junction shows trimming of 5 bases on V and 6 bases on J, plus 8 bases between the germline ends. This record belongs to a study of T cell responses to AZD1222 COVID-19 vaccine (dated by TCRdb to about 2021). With respect to the entire study: TCR sequencing covered roughly 230 trial participants: 200 to 220 given two doses of AZD1222 and around 26 given two doses of MenACWY control vaccine. Trial participants were enrolled by age into subgroups of 18-55, 56-69 and 70-plus years, and 148, 28 and 57 TCR-sequenced participants, respectively, were included in these subgroups. Broad study findings and their caveats: The vaccine-associated CD4 TCRs covered the entire spike protein, and the dominant responses fell in regions 160-218 and 743-854. Participants were mostly white British, with more females than males. The authors suggested clonal diversity may have been underestimated. After two AZD1222 doses, both the breadth and the depth of spike-specific TCRs were significantly higher than at day 0 and than in MenACWY recipients. In the small 56-69-year group, the increase in depth fell short of significance, most likely because of low power. Because no day 14 peak-response samples were available, the repertoires could be characterized only after the peak T cell response. Reportedly, almost half of the unique spike-specific TCRs recognized epitopes lying outside the regions that are mutated in the B.1.351 and B.1.1.7 variants. Conclusions about previously exposed vaccinees were limited because only six AZD1222 recipients were SARS-CoV-2 seropositive at baseline.

The CDR3 regions of human TCRbeta chains were analyzed by immunosequencing. Turning to the authors' computational methods: Repertoire TCRs were checked for matches against a reference library of SARS-CoV-2-specific TCRs that had been generated using the MIRA antigen-specificity platform. Breadth meant the fraction of unique TCRs that were SARS-CoV-2-associated, whereas depth meant the fraction of total T cells that were SARS-CoV-2-associated. Using the MIRA data, each spike-specific TCR was assigned both to the spike region to which the TCR was reactive and to a CD4 or CD8 class. Log10-transformed breadth and depth values were compared by one-way ANOVA with Sidak's multiple comparisons tests. Held by TCRdb, this immuneACCESS table contains in-frame sequences only and omits some clones. Under half of the omission traces to an unresolved V gene where checked; the cause of the rest is unknown. D and trimming come from the DNA, and the V and J calls and clone size come from that table. The sample table records 100,000 to 150,000 clones; 75% to 90% of these occur just once. Clones ranked in the top ten supply roughly 4.4% of the sample.

Per the publication, the time point label means: about 28 days (+/-7) after the second vaccine dose. AZD1222 recipients given second doses at about 4 weeks or at about 12 weeks were pooled, since spike-specific TCR depth and breadth were not found to differ between the two schedules. The vaccinee samples were drawn from two UK trials, COV001 and COV002, one of which was a single-blind randomized controlled phase 2/3 trial testing AZD1222 (ChAdOx1 nCoV-19) in healthy adults. Trial participant PBMC samples were collected at day 0 and day 28 after the second dose for TCRbeta chain sequencing. The chain is encoded by TRBV20-1 joined to TRBJ1-5; the D gene remains uncertain. The sample consisted of peripheral blood, taken 28 days after the second AZD1222 dose. This clonotype was sampled from an adult who received the AZD1222 COVID-19 vaccine. The DNA is TGCAGTGCTTCTCCCCCTCAGCCCCAGCATTTT. This codes for CSASPPQPQHF.